The 15 T cell receptor beta chains below come from one sample, sequenced in a study of cytomegalovirus exposure and HLA in healthy donors. Researchers ran the PCR with 60 Vbeta and 13 Jbeta primers. TCRdb's table, derived via immunoSEQ multiplex PCR, lists solely in-frame clones and lacks some. The repertoire holds 130,000 to 150,000 clones, with roughly 85% as singletons. Sequencing was performed on PBMCs. These receptors all stem from a male donor in good health and CMV-seronegative.

The chain has TRBV5-1 and TRBJ1-5, with D possibly TRBD1 on 5 matching bases. V was cut by 4 bases and J by 0 bases, with 8 bases left in between. The length of the CDR3 is 14 residues. Germline values: CDR1 SGHRS, CDR2 YFSETQ. The CDR3 coding sequence is TGCGCCAGCAGCATGGACACTAGCAATCAGCCCCAGCATTTT. This codes for CASSMDTSNQPQHF.

This rearrangement joins TRBV9 to TRBJ2-5; 12 bases line up with TRBD2. The trim removed 3 bases at V and 1 base at J, leaving 4 bases unmatched. The CDR3 extends over 16 amino acids. Germline CDR1 reads SGDLS; CDR2 reads YYNGEE. CDR3 sequence reads: CASSDLAGGPQETQYF. As DNA, the CDR3 is TGTGCCAGCAGCGACCTAGCGGGGGGGCCCCAAGAGACCCAGTACTTC.

The chain recombines TRBV18 with TRBJ2-7, with 9 bases that match TRBD2. Trimming cost V 2 bases and J 4 bases; bases outside gene matches: 6. The CDR3 extends over 15 amino acids. CDR1 is KGHSH and CDR2 is LQKENI in the germline V gene. The CDR3 coding sequence is TGTGCCAGCTCACCATCTTTAGCGGGGGCATACGAGCAGTACTTC. It is translated as CASSPSLAGAYEQYF.

This rearrangement joins TRBV18 to TRBJ2-4, with TRBD2 matching over 11 bases. CDR3 length: 15 amino acids. V shed 3 bases, J shed 4 bases, and the junction held 2 bases outside the gene matches. CDR1 and CDR2 (germline): KGHSH, LQKENI. This CDR3 reads CASSPGLAEKNIQYF. CDR3 nucleotides: TGTGCCAGCTCACCGGGACTAGCGGAGAAAAACATTCAGTACTTC.

The chain combines TRBV6-6 with TRBJ2-1; TRBD2 matches at 15 bases. In germline, CDR1 is MNHNY, CDR2 SVGAGI (reference sequence). The CDR3 covers 15 residues. With 9 bases clipped from V and 9 bases from J, the junction kept 9 bases outside the gene matches. CDR3 region: CASRTSGGATGEQFF. The CDR3 nucleotides are TGTGCCAGTAGGACTAGCGGGGGGGCGACGGGTGAGCAGTTCTTC.

This clone appeared a few times. V and J are TRBV5-1 and TRBJ2-7; perhaps TRBD2 as D (6 bases). The CDR3 has 13 amino acids. Trimming stripped 4 bases from V and 0 bases from J, with 8 bases between. CDR1 and CDR2 from the germline V gene are SGHRS and YFSETQ. This CDR3 is CASSPGSSYEQYF. CDR3 coding DNA: TGCGCCAGCAGCCCCGGGAGCTCCTACGAGCAGTACTTC. Full variable domain (remainder filled in from reference TRBV5-1 and TRBJ2-7): KAGVTQTPRYLIKTRGQQVTLSCSPISGHRSVSWYQQTPGQGLQFLFEYFSETQRNKGNFPGRFSGRQFSNSRSEMNVSTLELGDSALYLCASSPGSSYEQYFGPGTRLTVT.

The J gene is TRBJ1-3, the V gene TRBV27; no clear D. Germline V gene lookup returns CDR1 MNHEY and CDR2 SMNVEV (reference sequence). V was cut by 6 bases and J by 4 bases, with 16 bases left in between. The CDR3 covers 15 residues. CDR3 nucleotides: TGTGCCAGCAGCCTCCTCGGGTTGGCCGGAAACACCATATATTTT. Residues: CASSLLGLAGNTIYF.

The chain joins TRBV5-6 to TRBJ2-1; 8 bases are a match to TRBD1. Looked up from germline, CDR1 is SGHDT and CDR2 is YYEEEE. CDR3 length: 16 amino acids. V was clipped by 0 bases and J by 10 bases; unmatched bases: 12. The CDR3 nucleotides are TGTGCCAGCAGCTTGGCCACGGACAGGGTGCAAGGGGAGCAGTTCTTC. Its translation: CASSLATDRVQGEQFF.

CDR3 sequence (DNA): TGTGCCAGCAGTGAGTTGGCGGGAGCGGGCAATGAGCAGTTCTTC. This encodes CASSELAGAGNEQFF. V gene TRBV2 combines with J gene TRBJ2-1; TRBD2 matches 7 bases. With V trimmed by 3 bases and J by 6 bases, 8 bases remained unmatched. Germline-derived CDR1 and CDR2 are SNHLY and FYNNEI. The CDR3 length is 15 residues.

The V gene is TRBV5-1, the J gene TRBJ1-2; TRBD1 might be the D (5 bases). CDR3 size: 15 residues. V lost 4 bases to trimming and J lost 8 bases, with 21 bases between them. Per germline, CDR1 SGHRS and CDR2 YFSETQ. This chain's CDR3 is CASSPGGGEIVGYTF. The CDR3 nucleotides read TGCGCCAGCAGCCCGGGCGGAGGGGAGATAGTAGGCTACACCTTC.

The chain links TRBV5-6 to TRBJ1-1, with 10 bases aligning to TRBD1. CDR1 and CDR2 from the germline V gene are SGHDT and YYEEEE. This CDR3 has 13 amino acids. V gave up 4 bases and J gave up 5 bases; unmatched junction bases: 2. Written as DNA, the CDR3 is TGTGCCAGCAGCCGGACAGGGGGGACTGAAGCTTTCTTT. It translates to CASSRTGGTEAFF.

V gene TRBV18 combines with J gene TRBJ2-1; 7 bases align to TRBD1. J lost 7 bases, V lost 4 bases, and 4 bases had no gene match. The CDR3 is 13 amino acids. Germline V lookup: CDR1 KGHSH, CDR2 LQKENI. The DNA of the CDR3 is TGTGCCAGCTCACAGGGACAGTGGAATGAGCAGTTCTTC. Encoded protein: CASSQGQWNEQFF.

V is TRBV10-1 and J is TRBJ2-5, with TRBD1 identical over 7 bases. The end of the DNA fits TRBJ2-7 better, so the J call may be wrong. The CDR3 is made up of 19 amino acids. Germline CDR1 reads WNHNN; CDR2 reads SYGVQD (reference sequence). In DNA form, the CDR3 reads TGCGCCAGCAGTGTCCCCAGACAGGGTACCACCGACTCGAGCTACGAGCAGTACTTC. This codes for CASSVPRQGTTDSSYEQYF.

CDR3 in DNA: TGTGCTAGTGGTCGCCTAGCGGGAAGGGGATCAAGGGAGACCCAGTACTTC. Encoded protein: CASGRLAGRGSRETQYF. This chain uses TRBV12-5 with TRBJ2-5; 9 bases are shared with TRBD2. The trim removed 5 bases at V and 5 bases at J, leaving 15 bases unmatched. The CDR3 is 17 residues long. Germline V gene data show CDR1 as LGHNT and CDR2 as FRNRAP.

The CDR3 is CASSYGTSGNYEQYF. The CDR3 DNA reads TGTGCCAGCAGTTACGGGACTAGCGGGAACTACGAGCAGTACTTC. This chain uses TRBV6-5 with TRBJ2-7; 13 nucleotides line up with TRBD2. This CDR3 is 15 amino acids long. Unmatched junction bases numbered 1, after V lost 2 bases and J lost 3 bases. The V gene's germline CDR1 is MNHEY and CDR2 SVGAGI.